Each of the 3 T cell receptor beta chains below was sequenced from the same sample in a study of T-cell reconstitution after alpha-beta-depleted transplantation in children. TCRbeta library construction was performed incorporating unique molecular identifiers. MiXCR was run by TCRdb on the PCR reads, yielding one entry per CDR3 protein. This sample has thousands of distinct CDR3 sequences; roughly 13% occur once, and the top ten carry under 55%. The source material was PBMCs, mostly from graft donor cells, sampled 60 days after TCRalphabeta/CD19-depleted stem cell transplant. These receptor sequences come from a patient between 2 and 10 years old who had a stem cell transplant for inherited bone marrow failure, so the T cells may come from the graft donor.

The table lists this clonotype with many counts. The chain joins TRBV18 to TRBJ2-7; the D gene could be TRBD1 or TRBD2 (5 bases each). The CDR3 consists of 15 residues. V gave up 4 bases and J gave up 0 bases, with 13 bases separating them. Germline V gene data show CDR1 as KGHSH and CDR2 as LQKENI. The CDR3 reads CASSRTGTASYEQYF. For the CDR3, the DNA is TGTGCCAGCTCACGAACCGGGACGGCCTCCTACGAGCAGTACTTC.

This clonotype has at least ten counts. CDR3 sequence (DNA): TGCAGTGCTAGGCGTCGCCTGCAGCCCCAGCATTTT. As protein: CSARRRLQPQHF. The chain uses TRBV20-1 and TRBJ1-5, with D uncertain. Trimming left V 3 bases short and J 7 bases short, with 10 bases between. Per germline, CDR1 DFQATT and CDR2 SNEGSKA (reference sequence). This CDR3 is built from 12 residues.

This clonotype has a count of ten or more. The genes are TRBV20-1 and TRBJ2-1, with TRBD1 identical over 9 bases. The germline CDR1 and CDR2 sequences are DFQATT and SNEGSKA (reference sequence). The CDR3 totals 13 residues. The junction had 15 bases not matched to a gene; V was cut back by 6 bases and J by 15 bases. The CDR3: CSAQRGGGQGGFF. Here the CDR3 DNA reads TGCAGTGCCCAGAGAGGTGGGGGACAGGGAGGGTTCTTC.